A selection of T cell receptor beta chains follows, all from one sample in a study of cytotoxic CD8 clonotypes in ibrutinib-treated CLL. The data were produced by immunoSEQ multiplex PCR, yet TCRdb's version contains in-frame clones alone and is incomplete. The data contain around 160,000 clones, 70% to 90% of them singletons. The sample consisted of PBMCs, taken at disease progression, from a patient treated with ibrutinib. The receptors were sampled from a human donor with chronic lymphocytic leukemia. The CDR3 runs from the conserved cysteine through the conserved F or W. A D gene is named only where the DNA matches it firmly. Part of the rows lack a size; the others show once, few, many or a class for expanded clones.

J gene	V gene	D gene	clone size	CDR3 protein	CDR3 DNA
TRBJ1-4	TRBV7-9	TRBD1	-	CASSFRDSTNEKLFF	TGTGCCAGCAGCTTCCGGGACAGCACTAATGAAAAACTGTTTTTT
TRBJ1-2	TRBV5-1	-	once	CASRIGRENGYTF	TGCGCCAGCCGCATCGGGCGGGAGAATGGCTACACCTTC
TRBJ2-1	TRBV7-7	TRBD1	-	CASSLLQGGNFNEQFF	TGTGCTAGCAGCTTATTACAGGGGGGAAATTTCAATGAGCAGTTCTTC
TRBJ2-1	TRBV4-1	TRBD2	-	CASSQDQSSGSYNEQFF	TGCGCCAGCAGCCAAGATCAGTCTAGCGGGAGCTACAATGAGCAGTTCTTC
TRBJ2-7	TRBV7-6	-	-	CASSWWDTPYEQYF	TGTGCCAGCAGCTGGTGGGACACACCCTACGAGCAGTACTTC
TRBJ1-1	TRBV30	-	-	CAWSRRVGNTEAFF	TGTGCCTGGAGTCGGAGGGTTGGGAACACTGAAGCTTTCTTT
TRBJ2-3	TRBV12-5	TRBD2	-	CASGLSRERDTQYF	TGTGCTAGTGGTTTGTCGCGGGAGAGGGATACGCAGTATTTT
TRBJ2-3	TRBV5-4	TRBD1	-	CASSLRQGGADTQYF	TGTGCCAGCAGCTTGCGACAGGGCGGTGCAGATACGCAGTATTTT
TRBJ2-3	TRBV14	-	-	CASSRPAGRIEDTQYF	TGTGCCAGCAGTCGCCCTGCGGGCAGGATTGAGGATACGCAGTATTTT
TRBJ2-7	TRBV9	-	-	CASSVDHGTYEQYF	TGTGCCAGCAGCGTAGATCACGGAACCTACGAGCAGTACTTC
TRBJ2-1	TRBV28	-	few	CASFRGNEQFF	TGTGCCAGCTTCAGAGGGAATGAGCAGTTCTTC
TRBJ1-5	TRBV7-2	-	-	CASSLEAGHPQHF	TGTGCCAGCAGCTTAGAGGCAGGGCATCCCCAGCATTTT
TRBJ1-2	TRBV9	-	-	CASFGGDLTNYGYTF	TGTGCATCGTTCGGAGGGGACCTCACTAACTATGGCTACACCTTC
TRBJ1-1	TRBV18	-	-	CASSPPRTLSGPEAFF	TGTGCCAGCTCACCCCCCCGGACTCTTTCGGGCCCTGAAGCTTTCTTT
TRBJ1-1	TRBV19	-	-	CASIPIGFDGGQRNTEAFF	TGTGCCAGTATCCCCATAGGTTTTGACGGGGGGCAAAGGAACACTGAAGCTTTCTTT
TRBJ2-5	TRBV27	-	-	CASRGGRETQYF	TGTGCCAGCAGAGGGGGGAGAGAGACCCAGTACTTC
TRBJ1-1	TRBV27	-	-	CASRNNRVDTEAFF	TGTGCCAGCAGAAATAACAGGGTAGACACTGAAGCTTTCTTT
TRBJ2-7	TRBV6-5	TRBD1	once	CASKGQGAYEQYF	TGTGCCAGCAAGGGACAGGGTGCCTACGAGCAGTACTTC
TRBJ1-3	TRBV7-2	-	once	CASSSRGELLSGNTIYF	TGTGCCAGCAGCTCTAGAGGCGAGCTTCTCTCTGGAAACACCATATATTTT
TRBJ1-2	TRBV4-2	-	-	CASSQRQDINYGYTF	TGTGCCAGCAGCCAAAGACAAGACATAAACTATGGCTACACCTTC
TRBJ1-5	TRBV18	-	-	CASSRTQGAAGQPQHF	TGTGCCAGCTCACGTACCCAGGGCGCGGCGGGACAGCCCCAGCATTTT
TRBJ2-5	TRBV2	-	-	CASSGGTFQETQYF	TGTGCCAGCAGTGGCGGGACTTTTCAAGAGACCCAGTACTTC
TRBJ1-1	TRBV7-2	-	-	CASSLAYGGGTEAFF	TGTGCCAGCAGCTTAGCTTATGGAGGGGGCACTGAAGCTTTCTTT
TRBJ1-5	TRBV28	TRBD1	-	CASSLDRALVRPQHF	TGTGCCAGCAGTTTGGACAGGGCCCTCGTTCGGCCCCAGCATTTT
TRBJ1-1	TRBV27	TRBD1	-	CASGTGTGSFAEAFF	TGTGCCAGCGGTACCGGGACAGGGAGTTTCGCTGAAGCTTTCTTT
TRBJ2-3	TRBV28	TRBD2	-	CASSFEYAAGGTDTQYF	TGTGCCAGCAGTTTTGAGTACGCTGCGGGGGGCACAGATACGCAGTATTTT
TRBJ1-5	TRBV27	-	-	CASSQGYYSNQPQHF	TGTGCCAGCAGTCAAGGGTATTATAGCAATCAGCCCCAGCATTTT
TRBJ1-1	TRBV19	-	-	CASTQGQFMNTEAFF	TGTGCCAGTACCCAGGGGCAGTTTATGAACACTGAAGCTTTCTTT
TRBJ1-2	TRBV11-2	-	-	CASSANRDGYGYTF	TGTGCCAGCAGCGCAAACAGGGATGGGTATGGCTACACCTTC
TRBJ1-5	TRBV6-5	TRBD1	-	CASSSGQGGNQPQHF	TGTGCCAGCAGTTCGGGACAGGGAGGCAATCAGCCCCAGCATTTT
TRBJ2-7	TRBV9	TRBD2	-	CASAGGTSGLEQYF	TGTGCCAGTGCCGGCGGGACTAGCGGCCTGGAGCAGTACTTC
TRBJ2-7	TRBV19	-	-	CASSIGLPPYEQYF	TGTGCCAGTAGTATCGGACTACCCCCGTACGAGCAGTACTTC
TRBJ2-3	TRBV15	-	few	CATSRLRDTQYF	TGTGCCACCAGCAGGTTGAGAGATACGCAGTATTTT
TRBJ2-1	TRBV6-5	-	-	CASKGTSYNEQFF	TGTGCCAGCAAGGGAACATCCTACAATGAGCAGTTCTTC
TRBJ1-1	TRBV14	-	-	CASSQGPWNTEAFF	TGTGCCAGCAGCCAAGGTCCTTGGAACACTGAAGCTTTCTTT
TRBJ1-1	TRBV27	-	-	CASSLAGGVNTEAFF	TGTGCCAGCAGTCTTGCGGGGGGGGTGAACACTGAAGCTTTCTTT
TRBJ1-3	TRBV7-2	TRBD1	-	CASSLYNRGSRNTIYF	TGTGCCAGCAGCTTATATAACAGGGGGTCGCGGAACACCATATATTTT
TRBJ1-2	TRBV6-4	-	once	CASSGGTYGYTF	TGTGCCAGCAGTGGGGGAACCTATGGCTACACCTTC
TRBJ1-6	TRBV4-2	-	-	CASSPHPGQPSGNSPLHF	TGTGCCAGCAGCCCCCACCCGGGGCAGCCGTCGGGAAATTCACCCCTCCACTTT
TRBJ1-5	TRBV11-2	-	-	CASSSDSGNQPQHF	TGTGCCAGCAGCTCTGACAGTGGCAATCAGCCCCAGCATTTT
TRBJ1-2	TRBV11-2	-	-	CASSLVPISLGNYGYTF	TGTGCCAGCAGCTTAGTTCCCATTTCCTTAGGGAACTATGGCTACACCTTC
TRBJ2-2	TRBV29-1	TRBD1	-	CSVASGTGATGELFF	TGCAGCGTAGCCTCCGGGACAGGGGCCACCGGGGAGCTGTTTTTT
TRBJ2-1	TRBV7-8	TRBD1	-	CASSQPFRDRPSREQFF	TGTGCCAGCAGCCAACCCTTCCGGGACAGGCCTTCCCGTGAGCAGTTCTTC
TRBJ1-2	TRBV29-1	TRBD1	-	CSVGLDRGAYGYTF	TGCAGCGTGGGCTTGGACAGGGGGGCCTATGGCTACACCTTC
TRBJ2-7	TRBV5-5	-	-	CASSSSDGPIGEQYF	TGTGCCAGCAGCTCAAGTGACGGGCCTATCGGGGAGCAGTACTTC
TRBJ2-3	TRBV27	TRBD2	-	CASKLLAGVDTQYF	TGTGCCAGCAAGCTACTAGCGGGAGTGGATACGCAGTATTTT
TRBJ2-7	TRBV19	TRBD2	-	CASSSLASGTTYEQYF	TGTGCCAGTAGTAGCTTGGCTAGCGGGACCACGTACGAGCAGTACTTC
TRBJ1-1	TRBV7-2	-	-	CASSLDMNTEAFF	TGTGCCAGCAGCTTGGATATGAACACTGAAGCTTTCTTT
TRBJ1-1	TRBV6-6	-	-	CASSSGGMDTEAFF	TGTGCCAGCAGTTCCGGGGGGATGGACACTGAAGCTTTCTTT
TRBJ2-3	TRBV9	TRBD2	-	CASSGPTSGTQYF	TGTGCCAGCAGCGGACCTACTAGCGGAACGCAGTATTTT
TRBJ2-1	TRBV28	TRBD2	-	CASNPGLAGGPRNEQFF	TGTGCCAGCAACCCCGGACTAGCGGGAGGGCCGCGGAATGAGCAGTTCTTC
TRBJ1-1	TRBV9	-	once	CASSVGPQGSNTEAFF	TGTGCCAGCAGCGTGGGTCCACAGGGTTCGAACACTGAAGCTTTCTTT
TRBJ2-2	TRBV5-4	-	-	CASSLGGSTGELFF	TGTGCCAGCAGCTTGGGTGGATCCACCGGGGAGCTGTTTTTT
TRBJ2-7	TRBV28	TRBD2	once	CASSSAGAGGIPYEQYF	TGTGCCAGCAGCTCCGCGGGGGCGGGAGGGATTCCCTACGAGCAGTACTTC
TRBJ2-7	TRBV7-3	-	once	CASSLRSGDIYEQYF	TGTGCCAGCAGCTTACGGTCGGGAGATATCTACGAGCAGTACTTC
TRBJ2-2	TRBV9	-	-	CASSQSRNTGELFF	TGTGCCAGCAGCCAGAGCAGGAACACCGGGGAGCTGTTTTTT
TRBJ1-5	TRBV11-3	-	-	CASSLGGADFQPQHF	TGTGCCAGCAGCTTAGGGGGAGCGGATTTTCAGCCCCAGCATTTT
TRBJ1-4	TRBV6-1	TRBD1	-	CASSLTGGREKLFF	TGTGCCAGCAGTCTGACAGGGGGACGAGAAAAACTGTTTTTT
TRBJ2-7	TRBV19	TRBD2	-	CASSTSREYEQYF	TGTGCCAGTAGTACTTCGCGGGAGTACGAGCAGTACTTC
TRBJ2-2	TRBV18	-	-	CASSRGTDTGELFF	TGTGCCAGCTCCAGGGGTACGGACACCGGGGAGCTGTTTTTT